This TCR beta chain comes out of a study of control samples from healthy donors and cancer patients. This CDR3 is 13 amino acids long. The germline V gene has CDR1 MNHEY and CDR2 SVGAGI. V gave up 6 bases and J gave up 3 bases, with 9 bases separating them. Generated by immunoSEQ multiplex PCR, the TCRdb table keeps only in-frame clones and is missing some. The data show tens of thousands of clones, about 94% seen once. Sequencing was performed on blood. This chain links TRBV6-5 with TRBJ1-5, with a possible D match to TRBD1 (5 bases). This TCR derives from a woman aged 25 to 39 in good health. CDR3 region: CASSREINQPQHF. The CDR3 bases are TGTGCCAGCAGCAGGGAAATCAATCAGCCCCAGCATTTT.